The clone carrying this T cell receptor (beta chain) was found many times. Its antigen is unknown. V dropped 8 bases and J dropped 5; count of bases not matched to a gene: 11. The CDR3 length is 14 residues. CDR1 and CDR2 (germline): KGHSH, LQKENI. The authors diagnosed from clinical symptoms, serum thyroxine, TRAb, thyroid ultrasound and orbital computed tomography. PBMCs were obtained from roughly 9 ml of fresh peripheral blood. Amplified TCR beta CDR3 regions were obtained using RNA transcripts as template. The library came from an HTBI-primed first-round RT-PCR and a second-round multiplex PCR. In TCRdb, the multiplex PCR reads were re-called with MiXCR into one record per CDR3 protein. The repertoire includes over 150,000 distinct CDR3 sequences, 30% to 45% of them detected once, and 5.8% sits in the top ten. This sample stems from a study of Graves' ophthalmopathy and Graves' hyperthyroidism. Notes on the study in general: Among thyroid clonotypes expanded above 0.001 frequency, most also appeared in blood.

The sequence came from a woman aged 40 to 55 with Graves' ophthalmopathy. Sequencing input: peripheral blood. The chain employs TRBV18 and TRBJ2-7; 8 nucleotides line up with TRBD1. The CDR3 loop is CASKQDRDGDEQYF. CDR3 coding DNA: TGTGCCAGCAAGCAGGACAGGGACGGGGACGAGCAGTACTTC.